The T cell receptor beta chain described here comes from a study of shared clonotypes between healthy human individuals. Study-level points and caveats: Clonotype sharing among donors was thought likely to change with sequencing depth. Naive subsets tended to show greater estimated richness than memory subsets.

From germline, CDR1 is GTSNPN and CDR2 SVGIG (reference sequence). The CDR3 consists of 13 residues. V was pared by 2 bases and J by 0 bases, with 8 bases between. This clone appeared once. Its antigen is unknown. Every contributor of samples was a Caucasian grown-up residing in Nashville, Tennessee. Assay: immunoSEQ multiplex PCR; the TCRdb copy retains only in-frame clones and omits some. The sample records about 380,000 clones, about 97% being singletons. The specimen sequenced was memory CD8+ T cells sorted from blood. The subset: CD45RO+ cells pooled with CCR7-negative TemRA cells. This TCR was sampled from a man in his thirties or forties in good health. The genes are TRBV30 and TRBJ2-7; D unresolved. The CDR3 here is CAWSLGNSYEQYF. The CDR3 nucleotides read TGTGCCTGGAGTTTAGGGAACTCCTACGAGCAGTACTTC.